Each of the 24 T cell receptor beta chains below was sequenced from the same sample in a study of CD8 T cells in Susac syndrome. Random hexamers primed reverse transcription of about 0.5 to 1 ug RNA. Each CDR3 protein gets one entry after TCRdb re-called the immunoSEQ multiplex PCR reads with MiXCR. The sample gives 95,000 to 150,000 distinct CDR3 sequences, around 96% of which show up once; more than 0.12% is in the top ten. Sequencing used CD4+ T cells from PBMCs. These receptors came from a human donor with Susac syndrome.

The V call is TRBV6-2 or TRBV6-3, the J call TRBJ2-6; perhaps TRBD1 as D (5 bases). The CDR3 totals 17 residues. CDR1 MNHEY and CDR2 SVGEGT come from the germline V gene. V was cut by 1 base and J by 3 bases, with 13 bases left in between. CDR3 sequence: CASSYYLGARGANVLTF. The CDR3 DNA sequence: TGTGCCAGCAGTTACTACCTAGGGGCTCGTGGGGCCAACGTCCTGACTTTC.

The rearrangement uses TRBV30 and TRBJ1-2; no firm D call. This CDR3 has 12 amino acids. Germline V gives CDR1 GTSNPN, CDR2 SVGIG (reference sequence). Trimming left V 4 bases short and J 0 bases short, with 6 bases between. CDR3 bases: TGTGCCTGGACCGCAACTAACTATGGCTACACCTTC. Protein sequence: CAWTATNYGYTF.

The rearrangement joins TRBV20-1 to TRBJ2-2, with 14 bases matching TRBD2. Germline values: CDR1 DFQATT, CDR2 SNEGSKA (reference sequence). The CDR3 extends over 17 amino acids. The V and J ends lost 6 bases and 3 bases, in that order; junction bases with no gene match: 9. The CDR3 DNA is TGCAGTGCCCCCGGAAGACTAGCGGGAGGGTACACCGGGGAGCTGTTTTTT. Amino acids: CSAPGRLAGGYTGELFF.

CDR3 loop: CASSHRGTGYGYTF. CDR3 sequence (DNA): TGTGCCAGCAGCCACAGGGGGACTGGCTATGGCTACACCTTC. The rearrangement links TRBV3-1 to TRBJ1-2, with 7 bases that match TRBD1. Germline V gene data show CDR1 as LGHDT and CDR2 as YNNKEL (reference sequence). This CDR3 has 14 amino acids. Germline trimming cut 3 bases from V and 4 bases from J; bases unmatched to any gene: 5.

This chain joins TRBV3-1 and TRBJ2-1; 12 bases line up with TRBD2. V trimming: 4 bases; J trimming: 5 bases; junction bases outside the gene matches: 6. The CDR3 has 16 amino acids. CDR1 and CDR2 from the germline V gene are LGHDT and YNNKEL (reference sequence). The CDR3 here is CASSPAGLAGHNEQFF. CDR3 in DNA: TGTGCCAGCAGCCCGGCCGGACTAGCGGGACACAATGAGCAGTTCTTC.

This sequence joins TRBV5-4 and TRBJ2-5, with D unresolved. The CDR3 consists of 14 residues. CDR1 SGHNT and CDR2 YYREEE come from the germline V gene (reference sequence). The V and J ends lost 6 bases and 1 base respectively, with 13 bases between them. CDR3 residues: CASNQDPVQETQYF. As DNA, the CDR3 is TGTGCCAGCAACCAAGACCCCGTCCAAGAGACCCAGTACTTC.

V usage is TRBV7-3 and J usage is TRBJ2-3, with D possibly TRBD1 on 5 matching bases. Germline-derived CDR1 and CDR2 are SGHTA and FQGTGA. Trimming took off 5 bases at V and 4 bases at J, with 13 bases between the two ends. This CDR3 has 14 amino acids. The CDR3 DNA is TGTGCCAGCAGCCCTAGGCAGGGCGCAGATACGCAGTATTTT. This translates into CASSPRQGADTQYF.

The DNA of the CDR3 is TGTGCCAGCAGCGCGGCCCGGGACAGGGCCTACGAGCAGTACTTC. Its translation is CASSAARDRAYEQYF. This chain connects TRBV5-4 to TRBJ2-7, with 9 bases that match TRBD1. CDR3 length: 15 amino acids. Germline values: CDR1 SGHNT, CDR2 YYREEE (reference sequence). After removal of 4 bases from V and 2 bases from J, the junction contained 7 bases not matched to a gene.

The chain joins TRBV30 to TRBJ1-5; D unclear. Trimming pared 1 base from V and 4 bases from J, leaving 14 bases between. This CDR3 region has 15 residues. The V gene's germline CDR1 is GTSNPN and CDR2 SVGIG (reference sequence). The CDR3 DNA follows: TGTGCCTGGAGTGCATCGCTAAGAGGGAATCAGCCCCAGCATTTT. This gives the protein CAWSASLRGNQPQHF.

The J gene is TRBJ2-7, the V gene TRBV6-6; D is possibly TRBD2 (6 bases). Per germline, CDR1 MNHNY and CDR2 SVGAGI (reference sequence). This CDR3 comprises 13 residues. Trimming cost V 6 bases and J 0 bases, with 9 bases left between them. This CDR3 reads CASRPGSSYEQYF. DNA for the CDR3: TGTGCCAGCAGGCCCGGGAGCTCCTACGAGCAGTACTTC.

CDR3 residues: CSVDRAGTEAFF. The CDR3 region has the DNA TGCAGCGTCGACAGGGCCGGGACTGAAGCTTTCTTT. The rearrangement joins TRBV29-1 to TRBJ1-1; 7 nucleotides agree with TRBD1. This CDR3 comprises 12 residues. Germline CDR1 and CDR2: SQVTM and ANQGSEA. V lost 6 bases and J lost 5; bases outside the gene matches: 6.

The CDR3 coding sequence is TGTGCCAGCAGCTTAGACCCACCTGATAGCAATCAGCCCCAGCATTTT. It translates to CASSLDPPDSNQPQHF. V usage is TRBV7-9 and J usage is TRBJ1-5; D is unresolved. This CDR3 comprises 16 residues. V was trimmed by 1 base and J by 0 bases, leaving 10 bases between them. Germline V gene lookup returns CDR1 SEHNR and CDR2 FQNEAQ (reference sequence).

The gene calls are TRBV5-6 and TRBJ1-1, with D possibly matching TRBD1 (5 bases). This CDR3 region has 15 residues. Trimming removed 1 base from V and 5 bases from J, with 15 bases in between. Germline V gene data show CDR1 as SGHDT and CDR2 as YYEEEE. The CDR3, as DNA: TGTGCCAGCAGCTTGATGGGGGGAGAAGGTACTGAAGCTTTCTTT. Its protein is CASSLMGGEGTEAFF.

This clonotype was seen just once. One end of the junction varies from germline; a read error may be responsible. The CDR3 nucleotides are TGTGCCAGCAGCCGAAAACTAGCGGGAGGACCAGACACGCAGTATTTT. Its protein is CASSRKLAGGPDTQYF. V gene TRBV4-2 combines with J gene TRBJ2-3; 12 bases align to TRBD2. This CDR3 is built from 16 residues. Germline CDR1 is LGHNA and CDR2 is YNFKEQ.

The rearrangement joins TRBV11-2 to TRBJ2-2, with 10 bases that match TRBD1. Germline values: CDR1 SGHAT, CDR2 FQNNGV. The CDR3 sequence is 16 residues long. The V segment lost 5 bases and the J segment 4 bases; nucleotides outside the gene matches: 7. CDR3 sequence reads: CASSLTGGKSTGELFF. DNA for the CDR3: TGTGCCAGCAGCCTGACAGGGGGCAAGAGCACCGGGGAGCTGTTTTTT.

This rearrangement joins TRBV7-2 to TRBJ2-1; TRBD2 matches at 14 bases. V lost 9 bases and J lost 7; bases outside the gene matches: 5. The CDR3 extends over 14 amino acids. CDR1 SGHTA and CDR2 FQGNSA come from the germline V gene. CDR3 bases: TGTGCCAGTAGAGGGACTAGCGGGAGAAATGAGCAGTTCTTC. It is translated as CASRGTSGRNEQFF.

The chain joins TRBV7-9 to TRBJ2-3; D call uncertain. Per the germline V gene, CDR1 is SEHNR and CDR2 is FQNEAQ (reference sequence). The CDR3 is made up of 15 amino acids. V lost 0 bases and J 4 bases, leaving 11 bases between the germline ends. CDR3 protein: CASSLALGAADTQYF. The CDR3 region has the DNA TGTGCCAGCAGCTTAGCGTTAGGAGCAGCAGATACGCAGTATTTT.

The chain carries TRBV29-1 and TRBJ2-7, with a possible D match to TRBD1 (12 bases). There are 17 residues in the CDR3. Germline CDR1 and CDR2: SQVTM and ANQGSEA. The V end was cut by 7 bases, the J end by 4 bases, with 29 bases between. In nucleotides, the CDR3 is TGCAGCGCCCGGGACAGGGGGCTGGTAGCGGGAGGGTACGAGCAGTACTTC. It codes for CSARDRGLVAGGYEQYF.

This clonotype is a singleton in its sample. The chain is built from TRBV29-1 and TRBJ1-1; perhaps TRBD1 as D (5 bases). Germline V lookup: CDR1 SQVTM, CDR2 ANQGSEA. Deletions cut 0 bases from V and 5 bases from J, with 10 bases between. The length of the CDR3 is 13 residues. CDR3 DNA sequence: TGCAGCGTTGAAGATGGGGGAAGGACTGAAGCTTTCTTT. It codes for CSVEDGGRTEAFF.

The rearrangement joins TRBV21-1 to TRBJ2-6; the table's D gene call, TRBD1, was not cross checked with the DNA. TRBV21-1 is listed as a pseudogene. This CDR3 comprises 16 residues. This CDR3 is CASSPLDIVGANVLTF. In nucleotides, the CDR3 is TGTGCCAGCAGCCCCCTAGACATTGTAGGGGCCAACGTCCTGACTTTC.

J is TRBJ2-6 and V is TRBV14; D ambiguous. V was shortened by 4 bases and J by 0 bases, with 10 bases between the two germline ends. CDR3 length equals 16 residues. Germline V lookup: CDR1 SGHDN, CDR2 FVKESK. The CDR3 DNA is TGTGCCAGCAGCCTGGGAACCCACTCTGGGGCCAACGTCCTGACTTTC. Encoded protein: CASSLGTHSGANVLTF.

For the CDR3, the DNA is TGTGCCACCAGTGATGTCCTACTAGCGGATGAGCAGTTCTTC. It translates to CATSDVLLADEQFF. This chain joins TRBV24-1 and TRBJ2-1, with 8 bases fitting TRBD2. Germline CDR1 is KGHDR and CDR2 is SFDVKD. This CDR3 region has 14 residues. The V gene end was trimmed by 3 bases and the J gene end by 8 bases; junction bases not matched to a gene: 5.

The rearrangement uses TRBV4-2 and TRBJ2-1, with 13 bases fitting TRBD2. Trimming took 1 base from V and 6 from J; bases not matched to a gene: 6. The CDR3 is 17 amino acids. Germline V gene lookup returns CDR1 LGHNA and CDR2 YNFKEQ. CDR3 sequence: CASSQGPGTSGTNEQFF. In DNA, the CDR3 is TGTGCCAGCAGCCAAGGGCCCGGGACTAGCGGGACCAATGAGCAGTTCTTC.

The table lists this clonotype with a count of one. The chain joins TRBV6-5 to TRBJ2-3, with D tentatively TRBD1 or TRBD2 (6 bases each). V was pared by 3 bases and J by 0 bases, with 13 bases between. Germline values: CDR1 MNHEY, CDR2 SVGAGI. CDR3 length: 16 amino acids. CDR3 sequence reads: CASSYGGGFSTDTQYF. Here the CDR3 DNA reads TGTGCCAGCAGTTATGGAGGGGGGTTCAGCACAGATACGCAGTATTTT.